The clone carrying this T cell receptor beta chain has a count of ten or more. Antigen unknown. The data belong to a study of CD8+CD57+ T cells in acquired aplastic anemia. About the research overall: The sorted CD4+ and CD8+ cells yielded an average approximately 3.2 ug of DNA. Healthy donors had, on average, approximately 11 million reads for their CD4+ cells. Study-wide points: CD8+ Simpson's diversity showed no significant patient-control difference.

Germline V lookup: CDR1 SGHVS, CDR2 FQNEAQ. Germline trimming cut 1 base from V and 7 bases from J; bases unmatched to any gene: 7. The CDR3 is 15 residues long. Both TCR beta VDJ combination and CDR3 sequence profiling were carried out. Genomic DNA was the template for this profiling. TCRdb re-derived calls from the reads in MiXCR, one entry per CDR3 protein. The data show about 200,000 distinct CDR3 sequences, 34% seen once. The sequence came from a human donor in good health, serving as a control. The sample taken for sequencing was sorted CD4+, CD8+, or CD8+CD57+ T cells (not recorded which) from PBMCs. V usage is TRBV7-8 and J usage is TRBJ2-5; 9 bases are shared with TRBD2. This chain's CDR3 is CASSLVAGGPWTQYF. For the CDR3, the DNA is TGTGCCAGCAGCTTAGTCGCGGGGGGGCCTTGGACCCAGTACTTC.